The entry below gives a single TCR beta chain sequence along with its context. The sample originates from a study of blood T cell repertoires in COVID-19. Study-wide context: Collection of acute and convalescent COVID-19 samples took place in the United States, Italy and Spain. Sources were T cells, B-cell-depleted T cells, or PBMCs; the material itself was cDNA or gDNA.

This CDR3 is built from 14 residues. Germline CDR1 reads WSHSY; CDR2 reads SAAADI. V shed 5 bases and J 5 bases; nucleotides not matched to a gene: 4. Per the authors' pipeline: Using reference gene primer amplification, nucleated cell counts were estimated. Method: immunoSEQ multiplex PCR; TCRdb's copy keeps in-frame clones and lacks some. V, J and clone size reflect that table, while D and trimming were determined from the DNA. The sample contains about 1,700 clones, roughly 83% of which appear only once. Sequencing was done on a sample of peripheral blood. The chain recombines TRBV10-2 with TRBJ1-4, with 8 nucleotides matching TRBD1. The origin of this receptor is a man aged 65 to 85 with active COVID-19. This CDR3 is CASSWTGPNEKLFF. The CDR3 bases are TGCGCCAGCAGTTGGACAGGGCCCAATGAAAAACTGTTTTTT.